This T cell receptor (beta chain) was recorded in a study of identical twins. The CDR3 length is 14 residues. As regards this clonotype: One end of the junction varies from germline; a read error may be responsible.

TCRdb called the 5' RACE reads again in MiXCR, with one record for every CDR3 protein. Among some 1,600,000 distinct CDR3 sequences listed, about 30% were seen once. The TCR sequence derives from a newborn girl in good health. The rearrangement uses TRBV12-3 or TRBV12-4 and TRBJ2-4, with D perhaps matching TRBD2 (7 bases). The sequenced sample was cord blood. The CDR3 region is CVSSLLRGAWEQYF. CDR3 sequence (DNA): TGTGTCAGCAGTTTACTCCGGGGGGCCTGGGAGCAGTACTTC.